This T cell receptor beta chain is drawn from a study of cytomegalovirus exposure and HLA in healthy donors. V was pared by 4 bases and J by 6 bases, with 6 bases of the junction left unmatched. The CDR3 runs to 13 residues. Per germline, CDR1 SGHTA and CDR2 FQGTGA. 60 Vbeta and 13 Jbeta primers were used in PCR. TCRdb keeps only in-frame clones here, not all; method: immunoSEQ multiplex PCR. The sample holds roughly 86,000 clones, over 65% seen once. The material sequenced was PBMCs. The sequence derives from a man aged 30 to 45 in good health and CMV-seronegative. The J gene is TRBJ2-7, the V gene TRBV7-3; 7 positions agree with TRBD1. Here the CDR3 DNA reads TGTGCCAGCAGCTCGACTTCAGGGGGCGAGCAGTACTTC. Protein sequence: CASSSTSGGEQYF. The complete variable domain, with remaining parts taken from reference TRBV7-3 and TRBJ2-7, reads GAGVSQTPSNKVTEKGKYVELRCDPISGHTALYWYRQSLGQGPEFLIYFQGTGAADDSGLPNDRFFAVRPEGSVSTLKIQRTERGDSAVYLCASSSTSGGEQYFGPGTRLTVT.